This T cell receptor (beta chain) appears in the sequencing data of a study of blood T cell repertoires in COVID-19. Germline V lookup: CDR1 LNHNV, CDR2 YYDKDF (reference sequence). V dropped 0 bases and J dropped 3 bases, with 17 bases sitting between them. The CDR3 runs to 17 residues. The repertoire was sequenced with immunoSEQ multiplex PCR; TCRdb's copy has only in-frame clones and lacks some. The sample includes roughly 200,000 clones, approximately 83% of them seen just once. The sample consisted of peripheral blood. This chain connects TRBV15 to TRBJ1-1; a weak D match, TRBD1 (6 bases). The TCR comes from a man in his 60s with acute or convalescent COVID-19. CDR3 region: CATSREGDIGAHTEAFF. The CDR3 DNA reads as TGTGCCACCAGCAGAGAGGGGGACATTGGGGCCCACACTGAAGCTTTCTTT.